The source of this T cell receptor (beta chain) is a study of PD-L1 blockade in urothelial cancer. For the study at large: Patients commenced intravenous atezolizumab, 1,200 mg every 3 weeks, in the mid-2010s. Blood samples had a median of approximately 150,000 T cells, just under 85,000 unique TCRs, and clonality roughly 0.073. Most patients, about 90% of the roughly 29, were males with bladder-origin cancer. General study points: At 3 weeks on treatment, tumor-associated clones expanded more with durable benefit.

The time point: pretreatment peripheral blood. Sequenced by immunoSEQ multiplex PCR; TCRdb stores in-frame clones only, minus some. The table records 72,000 or so clones, around 85% of them present only once. Concerning this clone itself: Its antigen is as yet unknown.

The CDR3 runs 14 residues. Trimming cost V 3 bases and J 7 bases, with 10 bases left between them. Germline V gene lookup returns CDR1 MNHEY and CDR2 SMNVEV (reference sequence). The chain recombines TRBV27 with TRBJ1-6, with D tentatively TRBD1 (5 bases). The TCR comes from a man in his sixties with urothelial cancer. Source: PBMCs, taken around atezolizumab (anti-PD-L1) treatment. This chain's CDR3 is CASSFQGLNSPLHF. CDR3 nucleotides: TGTGCCAGCAGTTTTCAGGGATTAAATTCACCCCTCCACTTT.